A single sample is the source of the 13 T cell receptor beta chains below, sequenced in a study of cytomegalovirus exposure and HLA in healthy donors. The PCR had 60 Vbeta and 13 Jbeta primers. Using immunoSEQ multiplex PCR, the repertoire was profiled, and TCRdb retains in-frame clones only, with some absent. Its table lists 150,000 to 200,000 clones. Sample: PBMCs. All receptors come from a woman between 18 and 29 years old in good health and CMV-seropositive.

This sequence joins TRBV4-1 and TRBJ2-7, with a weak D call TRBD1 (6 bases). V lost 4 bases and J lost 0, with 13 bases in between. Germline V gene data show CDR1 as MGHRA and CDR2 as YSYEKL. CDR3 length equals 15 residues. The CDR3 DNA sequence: TGCGCCAGCAGCCCACGACAGGACAGCTCCTACGAGCAGTACTTC. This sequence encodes CASSPRQDSSYEQYF.

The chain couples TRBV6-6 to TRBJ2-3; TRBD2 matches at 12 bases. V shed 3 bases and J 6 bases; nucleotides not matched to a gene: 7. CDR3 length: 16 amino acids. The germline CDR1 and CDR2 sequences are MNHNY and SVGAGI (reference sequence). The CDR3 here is CASSYILAGGQDTQYF. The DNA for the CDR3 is TGTGCCAGCAGTTATATTCTAGCGGGGGGGCAGGATACGCAGTATTTT.

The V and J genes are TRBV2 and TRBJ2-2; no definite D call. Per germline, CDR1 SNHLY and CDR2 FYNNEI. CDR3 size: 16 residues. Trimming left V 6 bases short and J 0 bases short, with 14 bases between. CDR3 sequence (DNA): TGTGCCAGCAGCCCCAGGCCTCACGCGAACACCGGGGAGCTGTTTTTT. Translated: CASSPRPHANTGELFF. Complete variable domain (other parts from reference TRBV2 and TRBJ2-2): EPEVTQTPSHQVTQMGQEVILRCVPISNHLYFYWYRQILGQKVEFLVSFYNNEISEKSEIFDDQFSVERPDGSNFTLKIRSTKLEDSAMYFCASSPRPHANTGELFFGEGSRLTVL.

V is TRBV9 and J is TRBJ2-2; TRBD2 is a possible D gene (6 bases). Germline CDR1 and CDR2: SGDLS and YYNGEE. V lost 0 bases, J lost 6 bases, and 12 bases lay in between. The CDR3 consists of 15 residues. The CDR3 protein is CASSVGTSSSGELFF. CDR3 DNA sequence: TGTGCCAGCAGCGTAGGCACTAGCAGTTCCGGGGAGCTGTTTTTT.

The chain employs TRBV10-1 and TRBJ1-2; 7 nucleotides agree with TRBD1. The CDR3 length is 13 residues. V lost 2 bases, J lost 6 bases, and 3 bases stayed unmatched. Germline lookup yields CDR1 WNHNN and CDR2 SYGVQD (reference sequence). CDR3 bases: TGCGCCAGCAGTGAGGACAGGGTGAATGGCTACACCTTC. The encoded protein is CASSEDRVNGYTF.

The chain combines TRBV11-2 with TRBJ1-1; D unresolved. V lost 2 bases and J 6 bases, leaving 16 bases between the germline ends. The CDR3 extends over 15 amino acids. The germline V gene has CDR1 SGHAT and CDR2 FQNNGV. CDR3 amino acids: CASSLWESTVAEAFF. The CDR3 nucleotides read TGTGCCAGCAGCTTATGGGAGTCAACAGTCGCTGAAGCTTTCTTT. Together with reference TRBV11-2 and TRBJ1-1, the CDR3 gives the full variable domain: EAGVAQSPRYKIIEKRQSVAFWCNPISGHATLYWYQQILGQGPKLLIQFQNNGVVDDSQLPKDRFSAERLKGVDSTLKIQPAKLEDSAVYLCASSLWESTVAEAFFGQGTRLTVV.

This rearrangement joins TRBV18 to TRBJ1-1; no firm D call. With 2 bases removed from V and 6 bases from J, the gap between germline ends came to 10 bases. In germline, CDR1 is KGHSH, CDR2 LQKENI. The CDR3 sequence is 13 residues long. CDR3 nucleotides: TGTGCCAGCTCACCAGCGACACTCGCTGAAGCTTTCTTT. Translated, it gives CASSPATLAEAFF.

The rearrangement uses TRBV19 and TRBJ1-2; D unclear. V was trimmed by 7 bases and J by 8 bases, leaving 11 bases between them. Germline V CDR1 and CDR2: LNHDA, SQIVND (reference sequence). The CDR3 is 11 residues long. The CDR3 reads CASNQFGGYTF. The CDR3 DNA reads TGTGCCAGTAACCAATTTGGCGGCTACACCTTC.

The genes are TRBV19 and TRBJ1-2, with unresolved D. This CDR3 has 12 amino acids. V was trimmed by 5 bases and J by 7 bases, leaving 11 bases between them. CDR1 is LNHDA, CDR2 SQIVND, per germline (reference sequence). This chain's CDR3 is CASSPGGGGYTF. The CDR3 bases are TGTGCCAGTAGTCCCGGCGGAGGTGGCTACACCTTC.

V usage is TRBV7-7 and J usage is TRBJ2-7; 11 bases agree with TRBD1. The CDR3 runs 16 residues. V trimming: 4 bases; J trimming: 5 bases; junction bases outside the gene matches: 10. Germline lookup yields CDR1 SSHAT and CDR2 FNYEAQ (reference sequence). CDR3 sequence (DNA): TGTGCCAGCAGCTCTCACCGGGACAGGGGGGACCACGAGCAGTACTTC. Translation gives CASSSHRDRGDHEQYF.

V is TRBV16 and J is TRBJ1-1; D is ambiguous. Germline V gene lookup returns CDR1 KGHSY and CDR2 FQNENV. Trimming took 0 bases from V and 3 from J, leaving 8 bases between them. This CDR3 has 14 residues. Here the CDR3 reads CASSQSSLDTEAFF. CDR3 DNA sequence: TGTGCCAGCAGCCAATCTAGTCTAGACACTGAAGCTTTCTTT.

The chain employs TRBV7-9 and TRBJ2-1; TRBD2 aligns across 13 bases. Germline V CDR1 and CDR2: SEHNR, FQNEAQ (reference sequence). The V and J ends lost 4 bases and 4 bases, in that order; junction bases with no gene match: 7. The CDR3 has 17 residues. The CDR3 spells CASSSGLAGVGYNEQFF. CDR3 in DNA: TGTGCCAGCAGCTCCGGACTAGCGGGAGTAGGGTACAATGAGCAGTTCTTC.

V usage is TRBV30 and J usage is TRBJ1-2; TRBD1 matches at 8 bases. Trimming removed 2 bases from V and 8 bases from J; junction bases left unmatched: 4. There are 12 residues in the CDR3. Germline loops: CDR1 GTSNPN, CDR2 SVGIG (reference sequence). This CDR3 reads CAWSLNRGGYTF. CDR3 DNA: TGTGCCTGGAGTTTAAACAGGGGGGGCTACACCTTC.